Listed here is a single TCR beta chain. Its specificity is unknown. Method: immunoSEQ multiplex PCR; TCRdb's copy keeps in-frame clones and lacks some. The profile shows roughly 120,000 clones, more than 75% of them singletons. The data were obtained in a study of T cell responses to AZD1222 COVID-19 vaccine. Study-level results: At study baseline, merely five or six AZD1222 recipients were seropositive. Repertoires were sampled only after the peak T cell response. Across spike, vaccine-associated CD4 TCRs were found, dominant at 160-218 and 743-854. The sample set comprised mostly white British donors with more females, and clonal diversity was possibly underestimated.

J lost 7 bases, V lost 4 bases, and 8 bases had no gene match. Germline CDR1 reads SGHNT; CDR2 reads YYREEE (reference sequence). The CDR3 sequence is 15 residues long. Sequences were derived from peripheral blood, sampled on day 0 of AZD1222 vaccination. This sequence originates from an adult in good health. The chain combines TRBV5-4 with TRBJ1-6, with TRBD1 identical over 7 bases. The CDR3 DNA reads as TGTGCCAGCAGCCCATTGACAGGGTTGAATTCACCCCTCCACTTT. The encoded protein is CASSPLTGLNSPLHF.